These 6 T cell receptor beta chains were sequenced from one sample in a study of T cells in Graves' hyperthyroidism and ophthalmopathy. Amplification targeted TCR beta CDR3 regions from RNA transcripts. The TCR CDR3 first-round RT-PCR relied on the HTBI primer set. MiXCR, run by TCRdb on the multiplex PCR reads, gives a single entry per CDR3 protein. The top ten clones hold approximately 16% of a sample with around 700,000 distinct CDR3 sequences, 15% to 20% of them seen once. The specimen sequenced was blood. Receptors originate from a woman in her forties or fifties with Graves' hyperthyroidism that later progressed to Graves' ophthalmopathy.

Comments on this clonotype: The junction does not match germline at one end; this may be a read error. CDR3 nucleotides: TGCGCCAGCAGCGAATATCCAGCCACAGATCCGCAGTATTTT. It codes for CASSEYPATDPQYF. This chain uses TRBV5-1 with TRBJ2-3; D not resolved. The CDR3 extends over 14 amino acids. Germline V gene sequence: CDR1 SGHRS, CDR2 YFSETQ.

The chain carries TRBV27 and TRBJ1-4; D call uncertain. Germline V gives CDR1 MNHEY, CDR2 SMNVEV (reference sequence). V was cut by 1 base and J by 7 bases, with 7 bases left in between. The CDR3 totals 13 residues. In nucleotides, the CDR3 is TGTGCCAGCAGTTTATTAGAGACTGAAAAACTGTTTTTT. It specifies CASSLLETEKLFF.

This clonotype was observed a few times. The rearrangement links TRBV5-5 to TRBJ2-5; 7 bases map to TRBD1. Germline values: CDR1 SGHKS, CDR2 YYEKEE (reference sequence). The CDR3 is 14 amino acids. After removal of 4 bases from V and 5 bases from J, the junction contained 8 bases not matched to a gene. CDR3 DNA sequence: TGTGCCAGCAGCCAACCTACAGGGGTGGAGACCCAGTACTTC. Translating gives CASSQPTGVETQYF.

The chain combines TRBV19 with TRBJ2-2; 8 nucleotides match TRBD1. The CDR3 has 16 amino acids. The germline V gene encodes CDR1 LNHDA and CDR2 SQIVND (reference sequence). V lost 6 bases to trimming and J lost 1 base; unmatched junction nucleotides: 7. For the CDR3, the DNA is TGTGCCAGTAGAAAAGCCGGGACAGGGAACACCGGGGAGCTGTTTTTT. Translated: CASRKAGTGNTGELFF.

This clonotype was picked up many times. The chain is built from TRBV7-9 and TRBJ1-1; maybe TRBD1 (5 bases). V was cut by 2 bases and J by 5 bases, with 12 bases left in between. The CDR3 totals 14 residues. The germline V gene encodes CDR1 SEHNR and CDR2 FQNEAQ (reference sequence). CDR3 nucleotides: TGTGCCAGCAGCTTAAGGGGTATTGTAACTGAAGCTTTCTTT. Encoded protein: CASSLRGIVTEAFF.

There are a few counts of this clonotype. The J gene is TRBJ2-7, the V gene TRBV19; D remains unclear. CDR1 LNHDA and CDR2 SQIVND come from the germline V gene (reference sequence). The germline V and J ends were trimmed by 0 bases and 0 bases, with 6 bases remaining between them. The CDR3 has 14 residues. The CDR3 loop reads CASSIEASSYEQYF. CDR3 in DNA: TGTGCCAGTAGTATAGAGGCAAGCTCCTACGAGCAGTACTTC.